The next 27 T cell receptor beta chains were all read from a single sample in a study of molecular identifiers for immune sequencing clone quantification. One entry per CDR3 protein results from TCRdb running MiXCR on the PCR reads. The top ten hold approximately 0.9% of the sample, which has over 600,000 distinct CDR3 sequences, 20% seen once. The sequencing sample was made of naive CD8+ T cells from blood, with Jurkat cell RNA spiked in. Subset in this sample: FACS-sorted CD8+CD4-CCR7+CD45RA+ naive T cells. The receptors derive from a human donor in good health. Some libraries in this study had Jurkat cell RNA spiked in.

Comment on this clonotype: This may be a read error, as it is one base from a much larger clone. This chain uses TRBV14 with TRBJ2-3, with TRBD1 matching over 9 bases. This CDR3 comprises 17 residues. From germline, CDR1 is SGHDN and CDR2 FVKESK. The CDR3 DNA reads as TGTGCCAGCGGCCAAGTACTCGGACAGGGGATCGGAGATACGCAGTATTTT. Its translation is CASGQVLGQGIGDTQYF. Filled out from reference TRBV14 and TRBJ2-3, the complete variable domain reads EAGVTQFPSHSVIEKGQTVTLRCDPISGHDNLYWYRRVMGKEIKFLLHFVKESKQDESGMPNNRFLAERTGGTYSTLKVQPAELEDSGVYFCASGQVLGQGIGDTQYFGPGTRLTVL.

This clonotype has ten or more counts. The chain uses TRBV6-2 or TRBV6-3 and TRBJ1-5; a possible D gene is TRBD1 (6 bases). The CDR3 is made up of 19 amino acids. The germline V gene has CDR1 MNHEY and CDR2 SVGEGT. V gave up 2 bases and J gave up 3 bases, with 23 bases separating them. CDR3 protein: CASSYIRGRQGSINQPQHF. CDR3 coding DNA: TGTGCCAGCAGTTACATACGGGGTCGCCAGGGGAGCATCAATCAGCCCCAGCATTTT.

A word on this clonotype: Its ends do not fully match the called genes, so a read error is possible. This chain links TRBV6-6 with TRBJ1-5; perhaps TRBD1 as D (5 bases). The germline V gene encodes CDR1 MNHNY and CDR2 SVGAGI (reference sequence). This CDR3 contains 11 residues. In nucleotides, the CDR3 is TGTGCCAGCAGTTTGGGGCAGCCCCTGCATTTT. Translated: CASSLGQPLHF.

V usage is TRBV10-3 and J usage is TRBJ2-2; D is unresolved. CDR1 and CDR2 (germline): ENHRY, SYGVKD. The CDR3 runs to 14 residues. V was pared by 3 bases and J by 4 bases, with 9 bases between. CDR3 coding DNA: TGTGCCATCAGTGACCCTAGGAGCACCGGGGAGCTGTTTTTT. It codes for CAISDPRSTGELFF.

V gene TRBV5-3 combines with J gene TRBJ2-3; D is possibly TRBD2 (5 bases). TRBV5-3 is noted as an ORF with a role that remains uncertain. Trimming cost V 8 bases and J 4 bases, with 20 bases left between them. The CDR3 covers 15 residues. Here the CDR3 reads CASNLDPGLADTQYF. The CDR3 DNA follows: TGTGCCAGCAACTTGGATCCGGGGTTGGCAGATACGCAGTATTTT.

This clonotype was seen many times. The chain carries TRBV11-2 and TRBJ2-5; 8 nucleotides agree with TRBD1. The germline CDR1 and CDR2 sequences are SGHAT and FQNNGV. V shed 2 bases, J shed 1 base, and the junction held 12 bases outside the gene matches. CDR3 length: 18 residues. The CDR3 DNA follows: TGTGCCAGCAGCTTAAATCCTAGTAGGACAGGGTTCCAAGAGACCCAGTACTTC. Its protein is CASSLNPSRTGFQETQYF.

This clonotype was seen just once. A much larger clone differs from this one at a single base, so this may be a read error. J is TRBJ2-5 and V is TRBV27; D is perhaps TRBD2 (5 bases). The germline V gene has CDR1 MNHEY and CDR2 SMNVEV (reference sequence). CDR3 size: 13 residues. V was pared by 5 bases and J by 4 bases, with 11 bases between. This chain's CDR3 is CASSGESRETQYF. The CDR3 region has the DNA TGTGCCAGCAGTGGGGAGAGCCGAGAGACCCAGTACTTC.

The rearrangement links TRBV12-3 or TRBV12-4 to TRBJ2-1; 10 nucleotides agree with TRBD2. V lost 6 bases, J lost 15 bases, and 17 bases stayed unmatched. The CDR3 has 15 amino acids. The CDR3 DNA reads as TGTGCCAGCAGAACTAGCGGGACCTCCTACAATGAACGGTTCTTC. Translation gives CASRTSGTSYNERFF.

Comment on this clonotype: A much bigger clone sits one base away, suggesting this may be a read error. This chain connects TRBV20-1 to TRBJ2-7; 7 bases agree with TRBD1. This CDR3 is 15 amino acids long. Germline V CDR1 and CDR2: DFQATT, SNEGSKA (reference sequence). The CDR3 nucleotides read TGCAGTGTTAGAGAAATCGGACAGGTGGGCGACGAGCAGTACTTC. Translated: CSVREIGQVGDEQYF.

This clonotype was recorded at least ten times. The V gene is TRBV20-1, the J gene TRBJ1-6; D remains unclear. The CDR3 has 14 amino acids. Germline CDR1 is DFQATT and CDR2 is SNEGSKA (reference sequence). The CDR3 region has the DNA TGCAGAGGACTCAGGAAGACCTATAATTCACCCCTCCACTTT. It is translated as CRGLRKTYNSPLHF.

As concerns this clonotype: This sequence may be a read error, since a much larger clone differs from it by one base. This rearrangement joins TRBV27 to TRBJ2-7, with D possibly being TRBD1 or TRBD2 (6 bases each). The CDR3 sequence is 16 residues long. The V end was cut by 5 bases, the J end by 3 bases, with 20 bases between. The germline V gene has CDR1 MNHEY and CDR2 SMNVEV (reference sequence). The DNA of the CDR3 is TGTGCCAGCAGTCATCCGCGGGGCAGGGGACTCTACGAGCAGTACTTC. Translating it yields CASSHPRGRGLYEQYF.

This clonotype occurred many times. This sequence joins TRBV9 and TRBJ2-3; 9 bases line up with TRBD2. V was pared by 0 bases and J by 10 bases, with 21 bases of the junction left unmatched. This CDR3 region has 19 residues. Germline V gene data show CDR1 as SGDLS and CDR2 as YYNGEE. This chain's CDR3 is CASSVGSRTSESRGDAQYF. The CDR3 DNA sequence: TGTGCCAGCAGCGTAGGGTCCAGGACTAGCGAGTCCCGCGGGGATGCGCAGTATTTT.

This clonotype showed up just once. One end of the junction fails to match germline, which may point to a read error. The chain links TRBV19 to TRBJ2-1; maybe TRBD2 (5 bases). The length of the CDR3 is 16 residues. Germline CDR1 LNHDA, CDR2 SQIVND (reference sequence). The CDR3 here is CASSISAGLSYNEQSF. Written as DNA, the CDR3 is TGTGCCAGTAGTATAAGTGCAGGACTCTCCTACAATGAGCAGTCCTTC.

The CDR3 coding sequence is TGCGCCAGCAGCCGAATGGGGCAGGGAGGTACCGGGGAGCTGTTTTTT. This encodes CASSRMGQGGTGELFF. This sequence joins TRBV4-1 and TRBJ2-2, with a weak D call TRBD2 (6 bases). V was trimmed by 4 bases and J by 5 bases, leaving 17 bases between them. The V gene's germline CDR1 is MGHRA and CDR2 YSYEKL. The CDR3 runs to 16 residues.

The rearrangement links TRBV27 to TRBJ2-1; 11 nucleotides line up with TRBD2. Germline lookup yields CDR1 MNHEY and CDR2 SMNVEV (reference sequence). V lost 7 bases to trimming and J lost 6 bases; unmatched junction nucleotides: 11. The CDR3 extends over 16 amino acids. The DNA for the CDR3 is TGTGCCAGCAACGGACTAGCGGGCCAACGTGGCAATGAGCAGTTCTTC. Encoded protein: CASNGLAGQRGNEQFF.

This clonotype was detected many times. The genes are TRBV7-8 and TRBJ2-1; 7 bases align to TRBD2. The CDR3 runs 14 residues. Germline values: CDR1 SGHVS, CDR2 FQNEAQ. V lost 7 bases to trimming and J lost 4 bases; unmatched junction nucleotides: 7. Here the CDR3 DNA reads TGTGCCAGCATTGGCGGGGGTCGGTACAATGAGCAGTTCTTC. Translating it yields CASIGGGRYNEQFF.

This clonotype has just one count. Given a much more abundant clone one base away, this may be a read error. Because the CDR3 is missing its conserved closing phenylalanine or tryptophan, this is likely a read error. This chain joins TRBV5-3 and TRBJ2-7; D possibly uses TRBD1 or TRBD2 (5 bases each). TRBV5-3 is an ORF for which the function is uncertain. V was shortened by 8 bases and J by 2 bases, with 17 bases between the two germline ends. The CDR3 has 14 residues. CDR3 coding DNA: TGTGCCAGCAACGACCGGGACCGCACCTACGAGCAGTACCTC. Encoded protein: CASNDRDRTYEQYL.

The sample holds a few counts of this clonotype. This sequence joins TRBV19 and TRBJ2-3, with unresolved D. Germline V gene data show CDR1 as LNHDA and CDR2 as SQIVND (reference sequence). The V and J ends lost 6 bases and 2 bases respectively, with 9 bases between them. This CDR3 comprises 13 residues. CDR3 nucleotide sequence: TGTGCCAGTAGCACCATGCTCACAGATACGCAGTATTTT. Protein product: CASSTMLTDTQYF.

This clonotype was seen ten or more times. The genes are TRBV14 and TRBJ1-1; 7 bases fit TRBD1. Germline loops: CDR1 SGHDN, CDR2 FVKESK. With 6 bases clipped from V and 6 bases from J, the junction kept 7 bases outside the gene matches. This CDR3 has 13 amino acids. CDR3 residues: CASRDTGAAEAFF. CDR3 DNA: TGTGCCAGCAGGGATACAGGGGCGGCTGAAGCTTTCTTT.

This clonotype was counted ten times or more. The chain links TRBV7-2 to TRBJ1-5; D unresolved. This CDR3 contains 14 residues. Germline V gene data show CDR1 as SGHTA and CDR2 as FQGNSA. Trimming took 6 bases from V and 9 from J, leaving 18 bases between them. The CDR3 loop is CASRSIPGFGPQHF. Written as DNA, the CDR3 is TGTGCCAGCAGATCAATCCCCGGCTTTGGGCCCCAGCATTTT.

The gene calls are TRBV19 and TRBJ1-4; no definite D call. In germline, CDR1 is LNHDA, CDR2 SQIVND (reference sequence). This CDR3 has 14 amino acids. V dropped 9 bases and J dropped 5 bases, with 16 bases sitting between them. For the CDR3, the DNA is TGTGCCAGCCTCAACCGGGGAGCGAATGAAAAACTGTTTTTT. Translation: CASLNRGANEKLFF.

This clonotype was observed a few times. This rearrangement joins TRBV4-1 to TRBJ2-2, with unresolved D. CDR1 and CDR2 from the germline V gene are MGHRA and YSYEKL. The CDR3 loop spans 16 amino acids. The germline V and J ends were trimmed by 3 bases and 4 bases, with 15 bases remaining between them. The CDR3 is CASSQAPSAPTGELFF. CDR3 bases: TGCGCCAGCAGCCAGGCCCCGTCAGCCCCCACCGGGGAGCTGTTTTTT.

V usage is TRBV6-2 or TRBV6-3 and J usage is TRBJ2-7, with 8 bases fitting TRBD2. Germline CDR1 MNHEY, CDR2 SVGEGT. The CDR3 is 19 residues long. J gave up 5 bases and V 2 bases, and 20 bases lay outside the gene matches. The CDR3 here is CASSYDAFLEAGVLDEQYF. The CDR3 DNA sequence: TGTGCCAGCAGTTACGACGCCTTTTTGGAAGCGGGGGTTTTGGACGAGCAGTACTTC.

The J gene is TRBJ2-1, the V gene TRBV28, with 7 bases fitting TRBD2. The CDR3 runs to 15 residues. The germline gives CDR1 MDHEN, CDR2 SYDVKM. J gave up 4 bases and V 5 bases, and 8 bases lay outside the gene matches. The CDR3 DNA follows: TGTGCCAGCAGTACCGGGACTACCGCTTACAATGAGCAGTTCTTC. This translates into CASSTGTTAYNEQFF.

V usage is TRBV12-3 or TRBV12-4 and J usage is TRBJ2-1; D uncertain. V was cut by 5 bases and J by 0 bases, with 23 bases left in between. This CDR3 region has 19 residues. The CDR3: CASSVVLALLSSSYNEQFF. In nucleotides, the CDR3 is TGTGCCAGCAGTGTAGTTTTAGCCCTCCTATCGAGCTCCTACAATGAGCAGTTCTTC.

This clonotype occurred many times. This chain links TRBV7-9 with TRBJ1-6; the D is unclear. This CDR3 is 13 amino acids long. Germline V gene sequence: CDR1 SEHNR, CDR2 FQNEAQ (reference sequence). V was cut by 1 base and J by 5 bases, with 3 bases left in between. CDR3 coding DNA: TGTGCCAGCAGCTTAGGGAATAATTCACCCCTCCACTTT. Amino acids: CASSLGNNSPLHF.

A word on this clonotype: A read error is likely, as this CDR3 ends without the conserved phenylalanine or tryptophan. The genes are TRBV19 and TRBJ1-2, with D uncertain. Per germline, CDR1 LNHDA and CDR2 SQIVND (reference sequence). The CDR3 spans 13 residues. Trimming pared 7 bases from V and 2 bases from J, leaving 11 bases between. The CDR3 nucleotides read TGTGCCAGTACCCTGGACGGAAACTATGGCTACACCGTC. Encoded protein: CASTLDGNYGYTV.